Listed below are T cell receptor beta chains from one sample, sequenced in a study of PD-L1 blockade in urothelial cancer. Repertoires were generated with immunoSEQ multiplex PCR, while TCRdb's copy carries only in-frame clones and drops some. The sample lists about 51,000 clones; around 88% were seen once. The sequencing here drew on PBMCs, taken around atezolizumab (anti-PD-L1) treatment. These TCRs come from a man aged 55 to 70 with urothelial cancer. The CDR3 runs from the conserved cysteine through the conserved F or W. Each record gives: V gene, J gene, clone size, D gene, CDR3 DNA, CDR3 protein. The D gene is left open where the match is weak. A clone size is listed for some rows: how often the clone was seen (once, few, many), or a class if it is expanded.

v_gene: TRBV10-3
j_gene: TRBJ2-7
abundance: -
d_gene: TRBD1
CDR3nt: TGTGCCATCAGGGGGACGACAGGGTTAAACTACGAGCAGTACTTC
CDR3aa: CAIRGTTGLNYEQYF

v_gene: TRBV11-3
j_gene: TRBJ2-1
abundance: once
d_gene: TRBD2
CDR3nt: TGTGCCAGCCTAGCGGGGAACAATGAGCAGTTCTTC
CDR3aa: CASLAGNNEQFF

v_gene: TRBV9
j_gene: TRBJ1-2
abundance: -
d_gene: TRBD1
CDR3nt: TGTGCCAGCAGCGTAGAAGACAGGGGGTATGGCTACACCTTC
CDR3aa: CASSVEDRGYGYTF

v_gene: TRBV9
j_gene: TRBJ2-1
abundance: -
d_gene: -
CDR3nt: TGTGCCAGCAGCGTAGAGGGAGACTCCTACAATGAGCAGTTCTTC
CDR3aa: CASSVEGDSYNEQFF

v_gene: TRBV7-3
j_gene: TRBJ2-2
abundance: -
d_gene: TRBD2
CDR3nt: TGTGCCAGCAGTTATGATCGGACTAGCGGTAACACCGGGGAGCTGTTTTTT
CDR3aa: CASSYDRTSGNTGELFF

v_gene: TRBV10-1
j_gene: TRBJ2-5
abundance: -
d_gene: TRBD1
CDR3nt: TGCGCCAGCAGTGGACAGGGGCCGAGGGAGACCCAGTACTTC
CDR3aa: CASSGQGPRETQYF

v_gene: TRBV19
j_gene: TRBJ2-5
abundance: -
d_gene: TRBD2
CDR3nt: TGTGCCAGTAGTATAGACTCGACTAGCGGGGGACCGCCGAATCAAGAGACCCAGTACTTC
CDR3aa: CASSIDSTSGGPPNQETQYF

v_gene: TRBV11-2
j_gene: TRBJ2-5
abundance: -
d_gene: TRBD1
CDR3nt: TGTGCCAGCAGCTTAGATCCGACGGACAGGGGGTCCCAGTACTTC
CDR3aa: CASSLDPTDRGSQYF

v_gene: TRBV21-1
j_gene: TRBJ1-5
abundance: -
d_gene: -
CDR3nt: TGTGCCAGCAGCACCAAGACAGGGGGCGCGAGTTGTTCTCAGCCCCAGCATTTT
CDR3aa: CASSTKTGGASCSQPQHF

v_gene: TRBV27
j_gene: TRBJ2-7
abundance: -
d_gene: TRBD1
CDR3nt: TGTGCCAGCAGCTCCCCCCGGGACAGCGGCTACGAGCAGTACTTC
CDR3aa: CASSSPRDSGYEQYF

v_gene: TRBV27
j_gene: TRBJ2-7
abundance: -
d_gene: -
CDR3nt: TGTGCCAGCAGTACACGCCCGGGACTGGGAAATGGCGAGCAGTACTTC
CDR3aa: CASSTRPGLGNGEQYF

v_gene: TRBV7-2
j_gene: TRBJ2-7
abundance: -
d_gene: -
CDR3nt: TGTGCCAGCAGCCCCACGCGGTGGGCCTACGAGCAGTACTTC
CDR3aa: CASSPTRWAYEQYF

v_gene: TRBV19
j_gene: TRBJ2-7
abundance: -
d_gene: TRBD1
CDR3nt: TGTGCCAGTAGTTCCGATTCGGGACAGGGAGCCTACGAGCAGTACTTC
CDR3aa: CASSSDSGQGAYEQYF

v_gene: TRBV30
j_gene: TRBJ2-2
abundance: -
d_gene: TRBD1
CDR3nt: TGTGCCTGGATCTCGGGGTCTAGGACAGGGATTATTTGGGGAACCGGGGAGCTGTTTTTT
CDR3aa: CAWISGSRTGIIWGTGELFF

v_gene: TRBV4-2
j_gene: TRBJ1-2
abundance: -
d_gene: TRBD1
CDR3nt: TGTGCCAGCAGCCAACGGACAGGGAACTATGGCTACACCTTC
CDR3aa: CASSQRTGNYGYTF

v_gene: TRBV5-1
j_gene: TRBJ1-2
abundance: -
d_gene: -
CDR3nt: TGCGCCAGCAGGGAGAGTGAACCTTATGGCTACACCTTC
CDR3aa: CASRESEPYGYTF

v_gene: TRBV6-5
j_gene: TRBJ2-7
abundance: -
d_gene: -
CDR3nt: TGTGCCAGCTCGCTCGACAGATTCTCCTACGAGCAGTACTTC
CDR3aa: CASSLDRFSYEQYF

v_gene: TRBV5-1
j_gene: TRBJ2-2
abundance: -
d_gene: TRBD1
CDR3nt: TGCGCCAGCAGCCGGGACAGGAACACCGGGGAGCTGTTTTTT
CDR3aa: CASSRDRNTGELFF

v_gene: TRBV30
j_gene: TRBJ1-2
abundance: -
d_gene: TRBD1
CDR3nt: TGTGCCTGGGACAGGGGAGAGAGTGGCGGCTACACCTTC
CDR3aa: CAWDRGESGGYTF

v_gene: TRBV6-6
j_gene: TRBJ2-7
abundance: -
d_gene: -
CDR3nt: TGTGCCAGCAGTTCCCCCAGGGGTAGCTCCTACGAGCAGTACTTC
CDR3aa: CASSSPRGSSYEQYF

v_gene: TRBV7-7
j_gene: TRBJ2-5
abundance: -
d_gene: -
CDR3nt: TGTGCTAGCGCATGGGGACTCCAAGAGACCCAGTACTTC
CDR3aa: CASAWGLQETQYF

v_gene: TRBV16
j_gene: TRBJ1-2
abundance: -
d_gene: TRBD1
CDR3nt: TGTGCCAGCAGCCAATCGACAGGGGTCTATGGCTACACCTTC
CDR3aa: CASSQSTGVYGYTF

v_gene: TRBV6-1
j_gene: TRBJ2-7
abundance: -
d_gene: TRBD1
CDR3nt: TGTGCCAGCAGTGAAGCGCCAGGGGGAGTCTACGAGCAGTACTTC
CDR3aa: CASSEAPGGVYEQYF

v_gene: TRBV4-1
j_gene: TRBJ2-5
abundance: once
d_gene: TRBD2
CDR3nt: TGCGCCAGCAGCCAATGGAGCCAGACTAGCGGACCGCAAGAGACCCAGTACTTC
CDR3aa: CASSQWSQTSGPQETQYF

v_gene: TRBV19
j_gene: TRBJ1-2
abundance: -
d_gene: TRBD1
CDR3nt: TGTGCCAGTGAAGGGGCGGTCGGGACAGGGGCACTCTACACCTTC
CDR3aa: CASEGAVGTGALYTF

v_gene: TRBV7-3
j_gene: TRBJ2-1
abundance: -
d_gene: TRBD2
CDR3nt: TGTGCCAGCAGCTTAGCGGGGGGCCTTTGGGGTGAGCAGTTCTTC
CDR3aa: CASSLAGGLWGEQFF

v_gene: TRBV6-1
j_gene: TRBJ2-5
abundance: -
d_gene: TRBD1
CDR3nt: TGTGCCAGCAGTGGAGGCCAGGGGGATTACCAAGAGACCCAGTACTTC
CDR3aa: CASSGGQGDYQETQYF

v_gene: TRBV25-1
j_gene: TRBJ1-2
abundance: -
d_gene: -
CDR3nt: TGTGCCAGCAGACCACAGGAGATTCGCTATGGCTACACCTTC
CDR3aa: CASRPQEIRYGYTF

v_gene: TRBV4-3
j_gene: TRBJ1-2
abundance: -
d_gene: TRBD1
CDR3nt: TGCGCCAGCAGCCACCGGGACAGAAACTATGGCTACACCTTC
CDR3aa: CASSHRDRNYGYTF

v_gene: TRBV27
j_gene: TRBJ2-1
abundance: -
d_gene: TRBD2
CDR3nt: TGTGCCAGCCGCGGGGGCCTAGCGGGTAATGTGGGGTACAATGAGCAGTTCTTC
CDR3aa: CASRGGLAGNVGYNEQFF

v_gene: TRBV29-1
j_gene: TRBJ2-2
abundance: -
d_gene: TRBD2
CDR3nt: TGCAGCCAGTGGGAGGGACTAGGTGGGACCGGGGAGCTGTTTTTT
CDR3aa: CSQWEGLGGTGELFF

v_gene: TRBV5-8
j_gene: TRBJ2-7
abundance: once
d_gene: TRBD1
CDR3nt: TGTGCCAGCAGCTTGTATCAGGGGGCGATGTACGAGCAGTACTTC
CDR3aa: CASSLYQGAMYEQYF

v_gene: TRBV28
j_gene: TRBJ1-1
abundance: -
d_gene: TRBD1
CDR3nt: TGTGCCAGTTCTATCGCCAGGGGGCTTGGGGCTTTCTTT
CDR3aa: CASSIARGLGAFF

v_gene: TRBV7-2
j_gene: TRBJ1-1
abundance: -
d_gene: -
CDR3nt: TGTGCCAGCAGCGCAGGGGTTAAGACTGAAGCTTTCTTT
CDR3aa: CASSAGVKTEAFF

v_gene: TRBV9
j_gene: TRBJ2-5
abundance: -
d_gene: TRBD2
CDR3nt: TGTGCCAGCAGCGTATCTGTCGGGGGGAGCCAAGAGACCCAGTACTTC
CDR3aa: CASSVSVGGSQETQYF

v_gene: TRBV9
j_gene: TRBJ2-1
abundance: -
d_gene: TRBD2
CDR3nt: TGTGCCAGCAGCGTTAGTCTAGCGGGAGCGTTTTCCAGCTCCTACAATGAGCAGTTCTTC
CDR3aa: CASSVSLAGAFSSSYNEQFF

v_gene: TRBV28
j_gene: TRBJ1-2
abundance: -
d_gene: -
CDR3nt: TGTGCCAGCAAGCCAACCGTATATGGCTACACCTTC
CDR3aa: CASKPTVYGYTF

v_gene: TRBV5-1
j_gene: TRBJ2-6
abundance: -
d_gene: -
CDR3nt: TGCGCCAGCAGGACTGTCCCCTCTGGGGCCAACGTCCTGACTTTC
CDR3aa: CASRTVPSGANVLTF

v_gene: TRBV27
j_gene: TRBJ2-4
abundance: -
d_gene: TRBD2
CDR3nt: TGTGCCAGCAGAAAAACTAGCGGGGGGCCGATACTAGCCAAAAACATTCAGTACTTC
CDR3aa: CASRKTSGGPILAKNIQYF

v_gene: TRBV7-2
j_gene: TRBJ2-1
abundance: -
d_gene: TRBD2
CDR3nt: TGTGCCAGCAGCTCAGTTCTAGCGGGGGGGCCGGTCAATGAGCAGTTCTTC
CDR3aa: CASSSVLAGGPVNEQFF

v_gene: TRBV25-1
j_gene: TRBJ1-5
abundance: -
d_gene: -
CDR3nt: TGTGCCAGCAGTGAGTTACGGGGTCAGCCCCAGCATTTT
CDR3aa: CASSELRGQPQHF

v_gene: TRBV10-3
j_gene: TRBJ1-1
abundance: -
d_gene: TRBD1
CDR3nt: TGTGCCATCGGGCGACAGGGAAGGGACACTGAAGCTTTCTTT
CDR3aa: CAIGRQGRDTEAFF

v_gene: TRBV5-4
j_gene: TRBJ2-2
abundance: -
d_gene: TRBD2
CDR3nt: TGTGCCAGCAGGTCCCTTGGCAGACTAGCTGGCACCGGGGAGCTGTTTTTT
CDR3aa: CASRSLGRLAGTGELFF

v_gene: TRBV30
j_gene: TRBJ1-2
abundance: -
d_gene: TRBD1
CDR3nt: TGTGCCTGGAGTTGGGACAGGGGATATGGCTACACCTTC
CDR3aa: CAWSWDRGYGYTF

v_gene: TRBV6-6
j_gene: TRBJ2-5
abundance: -
d_gene: TRBD2
CDR3nt: TGTGCCAGCAGTTTAGCGGGAGACACAGAGACCCAGTACTTC
CDR3aa: CASSLAGDTETQYF

v_gene: TRBV7-2
j_gene: TRBJ2-1
abundance: -
d_gene: TRBD2
CDR3nt: TGTGCCAGCAGCTTAGACGGGCTAGCGGGAGGGGAGCAGTTCTTC
CDR3aa: CASSLDGLAGGEQFF

v_gene: TRBV27
j_gene: TRBJ2-5
abundance: -
d_gene: -
CDR3nt: TGTGCCAGCAGTCCCCGAGGCCAGAGGCGGGAGACCCAGTACTTC
CDR3aa: CASSPRGQRRETQYF

v_gene: TRBV7-3
j_gene: TRBJ2-1
abundance: -
d_gene: -
CDR3nt: TGTGCCAGCAGCTTATCCCGGGAGACCTACAATGAGCAGTTCTTC
CDR3aa: CASSLSRETYNEQFF

v_gene: TRBV7-2
j_gene: TRBJ1-1
abundance: -
d_gene: -
CDR3nt: TGTGCCAGCAGCCCCCCGGGGGTGGGCACTGAAGCTTTCTTT
CDR3aa: CASSPPGVGTEAFF

v_gene: TRBV2
j_gene: TRBJ1-2
abundance: once
d_gene: TRBD1
CDR3nt: TGTGCCAGCAGTGAAACAGGGGGCGCAGTCTATGGCTACACCTTC
CDR3aa: CASSETGGAVYGYTF